These T cell receptor beta chains were read from a single sample in a study of blood T cells in healthy people across ages. MiXCR, run by TCRdb on the 5' RACE reads, gives a single entry per CDR3 protein. The top ten hold about 19% of the sample, which has just over 1 million distinct CDR3 sequences, more than 40% seen once. Sequencing was done on a sample of blood. The receptors come from a woman aged 60-70 years in good health. Each CDR3 is given without its conserved first and last residue.

V	J	CDR3
TRBV20-1	TRBJ2-7	SASSAGTSGEPAQY
TRBV10-1	TRBJ2-7	ASSGGQGGSEQY
TRBV3-1	TRBJ2-6	ASSPLRGGTLSGANVLT
TRBV7-8	TRBJ2-4	ASSPEGGYIQY
TRBV20-1	TRBJ2-3	SASFGASGSDTQY
TRBV12-3/TRBV12-4	TRBJ2-3	ASSPRVGTDTQY
TRBV10-3	TRBJ2-5	AISDPRISYNEQY
TRBV5-1	TRBJ1-1	ASRSGTGSAF
TRBV11-2	TRBJ2-4	ASSFPLAGALQY
TRBV3-1	TRBJ2-1	ASLKGGSSEQF
TRBV27	TRBJ2-5	ASSFAGVNRNEQY
TRBV20-1	TRBJ2-3	SAPQLQTSSSDTQY
TRBV3-1	TRBJ2-1	ASSQDPTRGTQF
TRBV29-1	TRBJ2-7	SVTGQGVGYEQY
TRBV12-3/TRBV12-4	TRBJ2-4	ASRATGIWY
TRBV7-9	TRBJ2-1	ASSSPSGRANNEQF
TRBV7-9	TRBJ2-1	ASSSESSYNEQF
TRBV20-1	TRBJ2-3	SASRLPDTQY
TRBV18	TRBJ2-4	ACSPDAPGENIQY
TRBV6-6	TRBJ1-5	ASSSRTGTGNQPQH
TRBV9	TRBJ2-3	ASSTRGQGGDTQY
TRBV27	TRBJ2-5	ATSTLSSWGGKETQY
TRBV2	TRBJ2-7	ASRPDGSYEQY
TRBV29-1	NA	SVAKPQREGPEQY
TRBV20-1	TRBJ2-7	SARPPSGSSYEQY
TRBV7-9	TRBJ2-3	ASSRERSTDTQY
TRBV5-1	TRBJ2-7	ASSLGRIYEQY
TRBV20-1	TRBJ2-3	SARDLAGARDTQY
TRBV5-1	TRBJ2-3	ASSEVAGADTQY
TRBV29-1	TRBJ2-3	SVEVAGRGLTGTQY
TRBV25-1	TRBJ1-2	ASSPGAEGYT
TRBV27	TRBJ2-7	ASAIPGQRSYEQY
TRBV27	TRBJ2-3	ASSFEGSDTQY
TRBV20-1	TRBJ2-3	SARDRGLAGGRYTDTQY
TRBV27	TRBJ2-3	ASSWGSASSTDTQY
TRBV6-5	TRBJ2-3	ASSYMRGTQY
TRBV9	TRBJ1-1	ASSAGLATEAF
TRBV7-9	TRBJ2-7	ASSAAVTPYEQY
TRBV12-1	TRBJ2-7	ASSFKLPPSYEQY
TRBV20-1	TRBJ2-1	SASVAGVYNEQF
TRBV5-1	TRBJ2-5	ASSSGTTTSKETQY
TRBV6-5	TRBJ2-7	ATGDRVREQY
TRBV29-1	TRBJ2-2	SVAGGPNTGELF